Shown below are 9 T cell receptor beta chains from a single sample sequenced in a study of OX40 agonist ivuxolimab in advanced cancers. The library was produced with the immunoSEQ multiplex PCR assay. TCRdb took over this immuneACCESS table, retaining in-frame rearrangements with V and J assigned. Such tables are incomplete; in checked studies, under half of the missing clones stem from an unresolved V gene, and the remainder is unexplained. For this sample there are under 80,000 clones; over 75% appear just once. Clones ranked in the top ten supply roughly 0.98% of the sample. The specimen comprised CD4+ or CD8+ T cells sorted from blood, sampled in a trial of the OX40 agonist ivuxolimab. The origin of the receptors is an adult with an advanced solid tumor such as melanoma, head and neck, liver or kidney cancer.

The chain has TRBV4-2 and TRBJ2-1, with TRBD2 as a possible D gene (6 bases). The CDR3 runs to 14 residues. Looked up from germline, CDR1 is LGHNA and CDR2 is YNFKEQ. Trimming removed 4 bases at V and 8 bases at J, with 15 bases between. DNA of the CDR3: TGTGCCAGCAGCCCGCAGACTAGTTCGTATGAGCAGTTCTTC. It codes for CASSPQTSSYEQFF.

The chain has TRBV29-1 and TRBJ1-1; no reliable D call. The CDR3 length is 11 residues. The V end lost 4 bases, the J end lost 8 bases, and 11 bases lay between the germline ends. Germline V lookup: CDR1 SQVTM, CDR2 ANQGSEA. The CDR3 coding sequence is TGCAGCGTTGGCGAGGGTTCCGAAGCTTTCTTT. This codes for CSVGEGSEAFF. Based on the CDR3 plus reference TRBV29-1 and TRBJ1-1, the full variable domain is SAVISQKPSRDICQRGTSLTIQCQVDSQVTMMFWYRQQPGQSLTLIATANQGSEATYESGFVIDKFPISRPNLTFSTLTVSNMSPEDSSIYLCSVGEGSEAFFGQGTRLTVV.

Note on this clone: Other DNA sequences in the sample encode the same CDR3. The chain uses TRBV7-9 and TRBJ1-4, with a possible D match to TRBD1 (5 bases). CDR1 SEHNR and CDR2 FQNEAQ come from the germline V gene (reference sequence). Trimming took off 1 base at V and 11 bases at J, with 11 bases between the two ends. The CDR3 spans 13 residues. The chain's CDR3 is CASSLGGAEKLFF. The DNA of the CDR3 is TGTGCCAGCAGCTTAGGGGGCGCGGAGAAACTGTTTTTT. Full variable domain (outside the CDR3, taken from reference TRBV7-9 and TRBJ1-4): DTGVSQNPRHKITKRGQNVTFRCDPISEHNRLYWYRQTLGQGPEFLTYFQNEAQLEKSRLLSDRFSAERPKGSFSTLEIQRTEQGDSAMYLCASSLGGAEKLFFGSGTQLSVL.

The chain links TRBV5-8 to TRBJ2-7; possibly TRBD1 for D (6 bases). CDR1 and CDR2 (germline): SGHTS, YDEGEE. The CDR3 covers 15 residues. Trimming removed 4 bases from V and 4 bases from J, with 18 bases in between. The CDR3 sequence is CASSHQSGQAYEQYF. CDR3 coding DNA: TGTGCCAGCAGCCACCAATCGGGACAAGCTTACGAGCAGTACTTC.

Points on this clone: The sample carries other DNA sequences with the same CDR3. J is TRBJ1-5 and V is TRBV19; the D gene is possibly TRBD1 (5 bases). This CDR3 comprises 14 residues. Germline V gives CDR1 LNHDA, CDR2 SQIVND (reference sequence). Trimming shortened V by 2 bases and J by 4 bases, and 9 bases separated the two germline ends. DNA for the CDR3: TGTGCCAGTAGTATAAAAACAGGTAATCAGCCCCAGCATTTT. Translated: CASSIKTGNQPQHF.

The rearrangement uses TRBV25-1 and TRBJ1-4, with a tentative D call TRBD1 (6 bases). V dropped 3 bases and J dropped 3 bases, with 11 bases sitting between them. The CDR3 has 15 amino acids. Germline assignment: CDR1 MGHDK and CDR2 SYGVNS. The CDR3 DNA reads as TGTGCCAGCAGTGATTGGGGGGCTGCTAATGAAAAACTGTTTTTT. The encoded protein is CASSDWGAANEKLFF.

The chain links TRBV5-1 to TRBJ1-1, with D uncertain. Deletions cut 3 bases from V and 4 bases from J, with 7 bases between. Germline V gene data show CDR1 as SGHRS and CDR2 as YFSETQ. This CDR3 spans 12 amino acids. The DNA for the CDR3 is TGCGCCAGCAGCTGGGGTTCCACTGAAGCTTTCTTT. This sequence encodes CASSWGSTEAFF.

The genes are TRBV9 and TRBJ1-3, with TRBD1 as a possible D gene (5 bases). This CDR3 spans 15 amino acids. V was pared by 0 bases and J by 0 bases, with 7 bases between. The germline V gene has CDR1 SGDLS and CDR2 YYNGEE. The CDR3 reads CASSVEGVSGNTIYF. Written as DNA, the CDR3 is TGTGCCAGCAGCGTAGAAGGGGTCTCTGGAAACACCATATATTTT.

CDR3 protein: CASSSPSRTGELFF. The CDR3 nucleotides are TGTGCCAGCAGCTCCCCTTCTCGGACCGGGGAGCTGTTTTTT. The chain joins TRBV5-4 to TRBJ2-2; D is unclear. Germline lookup yields CDR1 SGHNT and CDR2 YYREEE (reference sequence). This CDR3 spans 14 amino acids. V was clipped by 3 bases and J by 5 bases, with 11 bases between them.